The rows below give T cell receptor beta chains drawn from one sample of a study of blood T cell repertoires in COVID-19. The assay was immunoSEQ multiplex PCR, and TCRdb's table has in-frame clones only and misses some. The data hold approximately 110,000 clones, with around 64% observed a single time. The sequencing input was peripheral blood. The receptors stem from a human donor with acute or convalescent COVID-19. The donor label of this sample is uncertain. Both conserved end residues are part of each CDR3. A D gene is named only where the DNA matches it firmly. Clone size is shown for a subset of rows, as once, few, many or a class of expanded clone.

TRBV19,few,14,.,TRBJ1-5,TGTGCCAGTAGTGCAGACAGTGGCAATCAGCCCCAGCATTTT,CASSADSGNQPQHF
TRBV5-1,.,14,.,TRBJ1-6,TGCGCCAGCAGCTTGGGCGGCAGAGAATCACCCCTCCACTTT,CASSLGGRESPLHF
TRBV3-1/TRBV3-2,.,14,.,TRBJ1-2,TGTGCCAGCAGCCTTGCGGGTACTAACTATGGCTACACCTTC,CASSLAGTNYGYTF
TRBV2,few,15,.,TRBJ1-1,TGTGCCAGCAGTGAAAGGGGGTCCATCCCCCTGGAAGCTTTCTTT,CASSERGSIPLEAFF
TRBV7-9,.,16,.,TRBJ2-1,TGTGCCAGCAGCTTAGAAGGGCGGCGGGGCAACAATGAGCAGTTCTTC,CASSLEGRRGNNEQFF
TRBV2,once,13,TRBD1,TRBJ1-2,TGTGCCAGTACCGGACAGGGACACTATGGCTACACCTTC,CASTGQGHYGYTF
TRBV7-9,once,13,.,TRBJ1-1,TGTGCCAGCAGCTTAGCTCCGTACACTGAAGCTTTCTTT,CASSLAPYTEAFF
TRBV27,.,13,TRBD1,TRBJ1-5,TGTGCCAGCCGACAGACAGGGAATCAGCCCCAGCATTTT,CASRQTGNQPQHF
TRBV2,.,13,.,TRBJ2-5,TGTGCCAGCAGTAACGGGAGACTAGAGACCCAGTACTTC,CASSNGRLETQYF
TRBV12-3/TRBV12-4,.,11,.,TRBJ2-1,TGTGCCAGCAGCCCGTCGGGTGAGCAGTTCTTC,CASSPSGEQFF
TRBV5-1,.,16,.,TRBJ1-3,TGCGCCAGCAGCTTGAATCCGGAGGGGACTGGAAACACCATATATTTT,CASSLNPEGTGNTIYF
TRBV5-1,few,13,.,TRBJ1-4,TGCGCCAGCAGCAGAGCAACTAATGAAAAACTGTTTTTT,CASSRATNEKLFF
TRBV14,.,18,TRBD1,TRBJ1-6,TGTGCCAGCAGCCATAGATCCGGGACAGGGAAATTTAATTCACCCCTCCACTTT,CASSHRSGTGKFNSPLHF
TRBV6-5,.,14,.,TRBJ1-3,TGTGCCAGCAGTTACGGGCAGGGCGGTAACACCATATATTTT,CASSYGQGGNTIYF
TRBV19,.,14,TRBD1,TRBJ2-7,TGTGCCAGTAGTCCTGGACAGGGGGAGTTCGAGCAGTACTTC,CASSPGQGEFEQYF
TRBV5-6,few,15,.,TRBJ1-3,TGTGCCAGCAGCTTTTACAGGGAATCTGGAAACACCATATATTTT,CASSFYRESGNTIYF
TRBV5-1,many,15,TRBD2,TRBJ2-1,TGCGCCAGCAGCTTACAAGCGGGGGGGCACAATGAGCAGTTCTTC,CASSLQAGGHNEQFF
TRBV20-1,.,11,.,TRBJ2-5,TGCAGTGCTAGACATCAAGAGACCCAGTACTTC,CSARHQETQYF
TRBV7-2,.,16,TRBD1,TRBJ1-2,TGTGCCAGCAGCTTTACAGGACAGGGGGCAAACTATGGCTACACCTTC,CASSFTGQGANYGYTF
TRBV6-5,.,12,.,TRBJ2-1,TGTGCCAGCGGGTGGCGGTACAATGAGCAGTTCTTC,CASGWRYNEQFF
TRBV6-5,.,15,.,TRBJ2-6,TGTGCCAGCATCCCCTTCAGCTCTGGGGCCAACGTCCTGACTTTC,CASIPFSSGANVLTF
TRBV24-1,once,12,.,TRBJ2-7,TGTGCCACCAGTGATGGCCGCCTGCAGCAGTACTTC,CATSDGRLQQYF
TRBV12-3/TRBV12-4,.,12,.,TRBJ2-7,TGTGCCAGCAGTTTCTCGCGGTACGAGCAGTACTTC,CASSFSRYEQYF
TRBV9,.,15,.,TRBJ1-5,TGTGCCAGCAGCGGACAGAGGTATAGCAATCAGCCCCAGCATTTT,CASSGQRYSNQPQHF
TRBV7-2,.,14,.,TRBJ1-6,TGTGCCAGCAGCTTCTCCCGCGGAAATTCACCCCTCCACTTT,CASSFSRGNSPLHF
TRBV29-1,.,15,.,TRBJ1-2,TGCAGCGTTGAAGGGTGGGGGGTAGCTAACTATGGCTACACCTTC,CSVEGWGVANYGYTF
TRBV6-6,once,12,.,TRBJ1-4,TGTGCCAGCACCCACGGGAGGGGCGAACTGTTTTTT,CASTHGRGELFF
TRBV2,.,15,TRBD2,TRBJ2-5,TGTGCCAGCAGAACAACCGGGACTAGCGGGGAGACCCAGTACTTC,CASRTTGTSGETQYF
TRBV7-2,.,14,TRBD2,TRBJ2-7,TGTGCCAGCAGCCAGGGACTAGCGGCCCACGAGCAGTACTTC,CASSQGLAAHEQYF
TRBV30,.,16,.,TRBJ1-5,TGTGCCTGGAGTGTACCCCCCGGGGATGGCAATCAGCCCCAGCATTTT,CAWSVPPGDGNQPQHF
TRBV7-6,.,20,TRBD1,TRBJ1-1,TGTGCCAGCAGCTTAAATCCCCCACCGTCCGACAGGGGACTACAGGGTGAAGCTTTCTTT,CASSLNPPPSDRGLQGEAFF
TRBV5-1,.,15,TRBD1,TRBJ1-1,TGCGCCAGCAGCTTGGGCGACAGGGCTGACACTGAAGCTTTCTTT,CASSLGDRADTEAFF
TRBV2,few,15,TRBD1,TRBJ1-4,TGTGCCAGCAGTGCTCAACAGGGGGCAAGAGAAAAACTGTTTTTT,CASSAQQGAREKLFF
TRBV18,.,18,TRBD2,TRBJ2-3,TGTGCCAGCTCACCCCAAAGGACTAGCGGGGGGGCCGTAGATACGCAGTATTTT,CASSPQRTSGGAVDTQYF
TRBV7-2,.,14,TRBD2,TRBJ2-3,TGTGCCAGCAGCTCGACTAGCGGGGGGGCAACGCAGTATTTT,CASSSTSGGATQYF
TRBV5-4,.,13,TRBD1,TRBJ1-3,TGTGCCAGCACGAGGGACAGGGGGAACACCATATATTTT,CASTRDRGNTIYF
TRBV27,.,12,.,TRBJ1-2,TGTGCCAGCAGTGACAGGTTGTACGGCTACACCTTC,CASSDRLYGYTF
TRBV14,few,17,.,TRBJ2-6,TGTGCCAGCAGCCAAGTCAGGCCCTTGGCAGGGGCCAACGTCCTGACTTTC,CASSQVRPLAGANVLTF
TRBV19,once,14,.,TRBJ1-1,TGTGCCAGTAGTTCAGTAGGCGGTCTCACTGAAGCTTTCTTT,CASSSVGGLTEAFF
TRBV6-2/TRBV6-3,.,15,TRBD2,TRBJ2-1,TGTGCCAGCAGTCGCCTCCGGACTAGCTACAATGAGCAGTTCTTC,CASSRLRTSYNEQFF
TRBV29-1,.,13,.,TRBJ2-1,TGCAGCGTTGATAGGGACTGGGGGAATGAGCAGTTCTTC,CSVDRDWGNEQFF
TRBV28,once,14,TRBD1,TRBJ1-6,TGTGCCAGCAGATGGGACAGACTTAATTCACCCCTCCACTTT,CASRWDRLNSPLHF
TRBV6-6,.,14,TRBD1,TRBJ1-6,TGTGCCAGCAGTTACCGGGACAGGGATTCACCCCTCCACTTT,CASSYRDRDSPLHF
TRBV29-1,.,12,.,TRBJ2-5,TGCAGCGTTGAACGGCGGAGGGAGACCCAGTACTTC,CSVERRRETQYF
TRBV9,.,14,.,TRBJ1-6,TGTGCCAGCAGCGTAGAACAGGGAGATTCACCCCTCCACTTT,CASSVEQGDSPLHF
TRBV7-9,few,16,.,TRBJ1-3,TGTGCCAGCAGCTTAAAGAGCCTAACCCCTGGAAACACCATATATTTT,CASSLKSLTPGNTIYF
TRBV28,.,18,TRBD1,TRBJ1-5,TGTGCCAGCAGTTTTTCCCACAGGGGGCGTTTCGGCAATCAGCCCCAGCATTTT,CASSFSHRGRFGNQPQHF
TRBV30,.,15,.,TRBJ1-5,TGTGCCTGGAGTCCGGGACATCTTAGCAATCAGCCCCAGCATTTT,CAWSPGHLSNQPQHF
TRBV12-3/TRBV12-4,.,13,.,TRBJ1-2,TGTGCCAGCAGTTGGTCGAGCTACTATGGCTACACCTTC,CASSWSSYYGYTF
TRBV19,once,14,.,TRBJ1-1,TGTGCCAGTAGTATCAGGGCGGTGAACACTGAAGCTTTCTTT,CASSIRAVNTEAFF
TRBV12-3/TRBV12-4,.,12,TRBD1,TRBJ1-1,TGTGCCAGCGGGACAGGGGGGACTGAAGCTTTCTTT,CASGTGGTEAFF
TRBV27,few,13,.,TRBJ1-1,TGTGCCAGCAGTTTGGGGCAGAACACTGAAGCTTTCTTT,CASSLGQNTEAFF
TRBV18,.,17,.,TRBJ1-3,TGTGCCAGCTCACCTTACGCTACCGGGGGCTCTGGAAACACCATATATTTT,CASSPYATGGSGNTIYF
TRBV5-1,.,15,TRBD1,TRBJ2-3,TGCGCCAGCAGCTCGGACAGGGTGAGGACAGATACGCAGTATTTT,CASSSDRVRTDTQYF
TRBV11-2,.,15,.,TRBJ1-1,TGTGCCAGCAGCTCAACGACCCTAGGGAGGGAAGAAGCTTTCTTT,CASSSTTLGREEAFF
TRBV3-1/TRBV3-2,.,16,TRBD1,TRBJ1-2,TGTGCCAGCAGAAACAACGACAGGGTAGGGTCTTATGGCTACACCTTC,CASRNNDRVGSYGYTF
TRBV6-5,many,14,.,TRBJ1-3,TGTGCCAGCGACCGACAGGCCTCTGGAAACACCATATATTTT,CASDRQASGNTIYF
TRBV5-1,.,11,.,TRBJ2-5,TGCGCCAGCAGCTCGCAGGAGACCCAGTACTTC,CASSSQETQYF
TRBV5-1,few,17,.,TRBJ1-4,TGCGCCAGCAGCTGGGGCAACCGGGTCCAGGGGAGTGAAAAACTGTTTTTT,CASSWGNRVQGSEKLFF
TRBV28,.,15,TRBD1,TRBJ1-4,TGTGCCAGCAGCTACTCCGGGACAGGGAATGAAAAACTGTTTTTT,CASSYSGTGNEKLFF